This is a list of T cell receptor beta chains from one sample in a study of cytomegalovirus exposure and HLA in healthy donors. Sequenced by immunoSEQ multiplex PCR; TCRdb stores in-frame clones only, minus some. This table has some 78,000 clones, less than 80% appearing once. The specimen was PBMCs. These receptors all stem from a man between 40 and 49 years old in good health and CMV-seropositive. The CDR3 runs from the conserved cysteine through the conserved F or W. The D gene is left open where the match is weak. Expanded clones are given a class, and other clones once, few, many or no size at all.

v_gene	j_gene	abundance	d_gene	CDR3aa	CDR3nt
TRBV28	TRBJ2-7	NA	TRBD1	CASSPGQGHEQYF	TGTGCCAGCAGTCCGGGACAGGGCCACGAGCAGTACTTC
TRBV11-2	TRBJ2-5	NA	NA	CASSLGRGETQYF	TGTGCCAGCAGCTTAGGCAGAGGGGAGACCCAGTACTTC
TRBV11-2	TRBJ2-3	NA	TRBD2	CASSLGLAGVDTQYF	TGTGCCAGCAGCTTAGGACTAGCGGGAGTCGATACGCAGTATTTT
TRBV5-4	TRBJ2-5	few	TRBD2	CASSLLAGVPEYF	TGTGCCAGCAGCTTGCTAGCGGGGGTTCCGGAGTACTTC
TRBV15	TRBJ1-1	few	NA	CATSQRQVGEGPEAFF	TGTGCCACCAGCCAGCGACAGGTCGGGGAAGGGCCTGAAGCTTTCTTT
TRBV29-1	TRBJ2-7	few	TRBD1	CSVEPSGTGSYEQYF	TGCAGCGTTGAGCCTTCCGGGACAGGGTCCTACGAGCAGTACTTC
TRBV15	TRBJ2-3	few	TRBD1	CATSNHRGFNTDTQYF	TGTGCCACCAGCAATCACAGGGGTTTTAACACAGATACGCAGTATTTT
TRBV2	TRBJ1-6	NA	NA	CASIKGGPKNSPLHF	TGTGCCAGCATTAAAGGAGGGCCAAAAAATTCACCCCTCCACTTT
TRBV4-1	TRBJ2-3	few	NA	CASSHHTDTQYF	TGCGCCAGCAGCCACCACACAGATACGCAGTATTTT
TRBV28	TRBJ1-2	NA	TRBD1	CASSIRTGVYGYTF	TGTGCCAGCAGTATCAGGACAGGGGTCTATGGCTACACCTTC
TRBV28	TRBJ2-7	NA	TRBD2	CASSGIVEQYF	TGTGCCAGTAGCGGGATAGTCGAGCAGTACTTC
TRBV18	TRBJ2-5	NA	TRBD2	CASSPTSGRLFTQETQYF	TGTGCCAGCTCACCCACTAGCGGGAGACTTTTCACCCAAGAGACCCAGTACTTC
TRBV4-2	TRBJ2-1	NA	TRBD2	CASSQVGTSGTYNEQFF	TGTGCCAGCAGCCAAGTTGGGACTAGCGGGACCTACAATGAGCAGTTCTTC
TRBV18	TRBJ2-1	NA	TRBD2	CASSPRGLAGPNEQFF	TGTGCCAGCTCACCACGGGGGCTAGCGGGACCCAATGAGCAGTTCTTC
TRBV6-6	TRBJ1-1	NA	NA	CASSPGGLPNTEAFF	TGTGCCAGCAGCCCGGGGGGACTCCCGAACACTGAAGCTTTCTTT
TRBV5-1	TRBJ2-1	NA	NA	CASSLDTYNEQFF	TGCGCCAGCAGCTTGGACACCTACAATGAGCAGTTCTTC
TRBV30	TRBJ1-5	NA	TRBD1	CAWTETGGDQPQHF	TGTGCCTGGACGGAGACAGGGGGGGATCAGCCCCAGCATTTT
TRBV18	TRBJ2-7	NA	NA	CASSNTMGTNAYEQYF	TGTGCCAGCTCAAACACTATGGGGACAAATGCCTACGAGCAGTACTTC
TRBV18	TRBJ1-1	few	NA	CASSDSRNTEAFF	TGTGCCAGCTCAGACAGCCGGAACACTGAAGCTTTCTTT
TRBV29-1	TRBJ2-7	NA	NA	CSAGGGQIDEQYF	TGCAGCGCGGGGGGGGGACAGATAGACGAGCAGTACTTC
TRBV15	TRBJ1-1	NA	NA	CATSIDLSNTEAFF	TGTGCCACCAGCATAGACCTCTCGAACACTGAAGCTTTCTTT
TRBV6-6	TRBJ1-2	NA	TRBD1	CASTKQGASYTF	TGTGCCAGCACCAAACAGGGGGCTAGCTACACCTTC
TRBV7-2	TRBJ1-6	NA	TRBD1	CASSTTGVEPYNSPLHF	TGTGCCAGCAGCACAACAGGGGTTGAGCCCTATAATTCACCCCTCCACTTT
TRBV5-5	TRBJ1-5	NA	NA	CASSFRGGQPQHF	TGTGCCAGCAGCTTCAGGGGTGGTCAGCCCCAGCATTTT
TRBV5-1	TRBJ2-3	NA	NA	CASSLDRYSTDTQYF	TGCGCCAGCAGCTTGGACAGATATAGCACAGATACGCAGTATTTT
TRBV4-3	TRBJ1-2	NA	TRBD1	CASSQGQGGYGYTF	TGCGCCAGCAGCCAAGGACAGGGAGGCTATGGCTACACCTTC
TRBV5-1	TRBJ2-7	few	NA	CASSLRMQGKEQYF	TGCGCCAGCAGCTTGAGGATGCAGGGGAAGGAGCAGTACTTC
TRBV27	TRBJ1-4	NA	NA	CASRRQSATNEKLFF	TGTGCCAGCAGACGACAGAGTGCAACTAATGAAAAACTGTTTTTT
TRBV29-1	TRBJ1-1	NA	TRBD1	CSGGQERTEAFF	TGCAGCGGGGGACAGGAGAGGACTGAAGCTTTCTTT
TRBV5-4	TRBJ2-7	NA	NA	CASSYQTGDGSYEQYF	TGTGCCAGCAGCTATCAAACAGGCGATGGCTCCTACGAGCAGTACTTC
TRBV5-4	TRBJ2-1	NA	NA	CASSLHGGLYNEQFF	TGTGCCAGCAGCTTACACGGGGGTCTGTACAATGAGCAGTTCTTC
TRBV5-1	TRBJ1-6	NA	TRBD1	CASRGTGDNSPLHF	TGCGCCAGCAGGGGGACAGGGGATAATTCACCCCTCCACTTT
TRBV7-2	TRBJ2-5	few	NA	CASSPQETQYF	TGTGCCAGCAGCCCACAAGAGACCCAGTACTTC
TRBV7-6	TRBJ2-5	NA	NA	CASSLPGRLSETQYF	TGTGCCAGCAGCTTACCGGGAAGGCTTTCTGAGACCCAGTACTTC
TRBV5-3	TRBJ2-7	NA	NA	CARSLTELNRVSYEQYF	TGTGCCAGAAGCCTGACAGAATTAAACAGGGTATCCTACGAGCAGTACTTC
TRBV28	TRBJ2-1	NA	NA	CASSYSGGGPLQFF	TGTGCCAGCAGTTACTCTGGGGGGGGGCCACTACAGTTCTTC
TRBV2	TRBJ2-5	few	NA	CASSEAGKTQYF	TGTGCCAGCAGTGAGGCAGGGAAGACCCAGTACTTC
TRBV6-5	TRBJ1-1	NA	NA	CASSYEFGTEAFF	TGTGCCAGCAGTTACGAGTTTGGCACTGAAGCTTTCTTT
TRBV11-3	TRBJ1-5	once	TRBD1	CASSFRTGRQPQHF	TGTGCCAGCAGCTTTCGGACAGGGCGGCAGCCCCAGCATTTT
TRBV2	TRBJ2-3	NA	NA	CASSLTRGTDTQYF	TGTGCCAGCAGTTTAACCAGGGGCACAGATACGCAGTATTTT
TRBV2	TRBJ1-5	once	TRBD1	CASSGQGEEPQHF	TGTGCCAGCTCCGGACAGGGTGAGGAGCCCCAGCATTTT
TRBV18	TRBJ2-7	once	TRBD1	CASSLGQVNSYEQYF	TGTGCCAGCTCACTCGGACAGGTCAACTCCTACGAGCAGTACTTC
TRBV28	TRBJ1-1	NA	NA	CASSLSGNTEAFF	TGTGCCAGCAGTTTAAGCGGCAACACTGAAGCTTTCTTT
TRBV15	TRBJ1-1	NA	NA	CATSSAQYTEAFF	TGTGCCACCAGCAGTGCCCAGTACACTGAAGCTTTCTTT
TRBV30	TRBJ2-7	NA	NA	CAWSGRVEQYF	TGTGCCTGGAGTGGCAGGGTTGAGCAGTACTTC
TRBV5-1	TRBJ1-1	NA	NA	CASSLRQGLTTEAFF	TGCGCCAGCAGCTTGAGGCAGGGTCTGACCACTGAAGCTTTCTTT
TRBV19	TRBJ2-5	NA	NA	CASSISWGTGETQYF	TGTGCCAGTAGTATCTCCTGGGGGACTGGAGAGACCCAGTACTTC
TRBV7-2	TRBJ2-5	NA	TRBD2	CASSFPAGAETQYF	TGTGCCAGCAGCTTCCCAGCGGGGGCGGAGACCCAGTACTTC
TRBV6-6	TRBJ2-7	NA	NA	CASSYSAQTSYEQYF	TGTGCCAGCAGTTACTCAGCCCAGACTTCCTACGAGCAGTACTTC
TRBV2	TRBJ2-3	NA	NA	CATPVGAAGRDTQYF	TGTGCCACCCCGGTCGGGGCCGCGGGGAGAGATACGCAGTATTTT
TRBV7-6	TRBJ1-2	NA	NA	CASSQGVRGGYTF	TGTGCCAGCAGCCAAGGGGTGAGGGGGGGCTACACCTTC
TRBV11-2	TRBJ2-1	NA	NA	CASSPGFNNEQFF	TGTGCCAGCAGCCCCGGGTTTAACAATGAGCAGTTCTTC
TRBV5-5	TRBJ2-7	NA	TRBD1	CASSLTTGTVYEQYF	TGTGCCAGCAGCCTTACCACCGGGACAGTCTACGAGCAGTACTTC